This T cell receptor beta chain was retrieved from a study of T-cell memory formation after mild COVID-19 listed by TCRdb under 2021. About the investigation overall: TCR sequence clusters from the two donors were found to be largely donor specific. Longitudinal TCRalpha and TCRbeta repertoire sequencing tracked T-cell clones expanding and contracting after mild COVID-19 in a couple of donors. Two young, previously healthy adult volunteers, one female and one male, were included in the cohort.

Ficoll-Paque density gradient centrifugation was the method used to isolate PBMCs. There are a few counts of this clonotype. Which antigen it targets is not known. Nothing much larger sits one base from this clone, and base qualities are not available. The sequencer was an Illumina NovaSeq 6000. TCRalpha and TCRbeta cDNA libraries were built by 5'RACE with constant-segment primers, adding sample barcodes and unique molecular identifiers. RNA was extracted from every sample with Trizol reagent. Library amplification was performed in two PCR steps, and a second sample barcode and Illumina TruSeq adapters were introduced in the second step. Libraries were sequenced on an Illumina NovaSeq with 2 x 150 bp paired-end reads. Processing in the source paper ran as follows. With migec v1.2.7, reads were demultiplexed and then collapsed into UMI-guided consensus sequences. Using mixcr v2.1.11, the UMI consensuses were aligned to TRA and TRB V and J templates and assembled into clonotypes. A clonotype was counted as expanded or contracted only if both edgeR and NoisET called the change significant, with noise models trained on biological replicates. For edgeR calls, the cutoffs were a false discovery rate-adjusted p below 0.01 and a log2 fold-change threshold of 1. As an exploratory analysis of dynamics, max-normalized trajectories of the 1000 most abundant clonotypes were examined by PCA with hierarchical clustering. Separately sequenced CD4+ and CD8+ repertoires were used to assign a CD4 or CD8 phenotype to each responding clone. TCRdb's own reprocessing of the public reads used fastp at Q25 and MiXCR and kept productive beta chains. Rows merge per CDR3 protein into single entries with the most common DNA and genes. The V and J calls follow TCRdb's processing rather than the paper's. The sample table lists approximately 350,000 distinct CDR3 sequences, around an eighth of them with a count of one. The biggest ten clones account for roughly a fifth of the sample.

Study-wide conclusions, independent of this receptor: Only two mild cases were covered by the study, and larger cohorts that include severe cases with pre-infection samples were considered necessary. The second-wave clones that peaked on day 37 were not confirmed to be SARS-CoV-2 specific. From day 15 to 85, contracting clones showed balanced CD4/CD8 phenotypes, whereas a second wave of clones that expanded from day 15 to 37 leaned towards CD4+. Contracting CD4+ clones appeared mostly in the CM and EM memory subsets, whereas CD8+ clones were enriched in EMRA. Some responding clones were detected in pre-infection memory, suggesting pre-existing cross-reactive memory T cells joined the SARS-CoV-2 response.

CDR1 and CDR2, per the germline V gene, are MNHEY and SVGEGT. Deletion took 2 bases off V and 4 bases off J, with a span of 6 bases between the germline ends. CDR3 length: 13 amino acids, cysteine to phenylalanine. Only CDR3 DNA is held: 39 bases, read in frame from base 1. The V gene is TRBV6-2 or TRBV6-3 and the J gene is TRBJ2-1; the D gene is unclear. This sequence originates from a man younger than 35 who had mild COVID-19 (a few samples of this study predate the infection). The sample titles of this study are shuffled in the database, so cell type and time point are left out; the donor was told from shared clones. The sample taken for sequencing was PBMCs or a T cell subset sorted from them (not recorded which). The CDR3 corresponds to CASSYTVYNEQFF. The bases are TGTGCCAGCAGTTACACAGTTTACAATGAGCAGTTCTTC.